A single sample gave rise to the 28 T cell receptor beta chains below, sequenced in a study of breast tumors, draining lymph nodes, adjacent tissues. TCRdb used MiXCR to reprocess the multiplex PCR reads, holding one entry per CDR3 protein. The repertoire holds around 120,000 distinct CDR3 sequences, with about 20% as singletons. Samples came from axillary lymph nodes draining the breast cancer. The sample taken for sequencing was axillary lymph node tissue. The receptors derive from a female donor with breast cancer. Some clones in this sample may be carry-over from other donors' samples.

This clonotype occurred many times. The V call is TRBV5-1, the J call TRBJ2-7; D is perhaps TRBD1 (6 bases). Germline lookup yields CDR1 SGHRS and CDR2 YFSETQ. The V end lost 0 bases, the J end lost 5 bases, and 15 bases lay between the germline ends. This CDR3 is 15 amino acids long. The CDR3 is CASSLAGQGLNEQYF. Written as DNA, the CDR3 is TGCGCCAGCAGCTTGGCGGGACAAGGGCTTAACGAGCAGTACTTC.

About this clonotype itself: This could be a read error, since a much larger clone is one nucleotide away. The genes are TRBV20-1 and TRBJ1-4; D unresolved. The germline V gene has CDR1 DFQATT and CDR2 SNEGSKA (reference sequence). The CDR3 runs to 12 residues. CDR3 residues: CSARIDNEKLLF. In DNA form, the CDR3 reads TGCAGTGCTAGAATCGACAATGAAAAACTGCTTTTT.

This clonotype was picked up many times. V and J are TRBV6-1 and TRBJ2-3; tentatively, D is TRBD2 (6 bases). The CDR3 is made up of 15 amino acids. Trimming shortened V by 6 bases and J by 4 bases, and 17 bases separated the two germline ends. Germline CDR1 MNHNS, CDR2 SASEGT. The CDR3 DNA reads as TGTGCCAGCAGCGAAAGGATAAGGAGGGCAGATACGCAGTATTTT. Residues: CASSERIRRADTQYF.

This clonotype was detected ten times or more. The chain joins TRBV7-2 to TRBJ2-3; 13 bases line up with TRBD2. Trimming at V came to 1 base and at J to 3 bases, leaving 4 bases not matched to a gene. Germline CDR1 SGHTA, CDR2 FQGNSA. The CDR3 contains 17 residues. The CDR3 DNA follows: TGTGCCAGCAGCTTAGGCACTAGCGGGGGGGTGACAGATACGCAGTATTTT. It yields the protein CASSLGTSGGVTDTQYF.

This clonotype was seen many times. V gene TRBV5-1 combines with J gene TRBJ1-3, with D possibly being TRBD1 (5 bases). The CDR3 length is 15 residues. V was pared by 2 bases and J by 0 bases, with 9 bases between. Germline-derived CDR1 and CDR2 are SGHRS and YFSETQ. The CDR3 DNA follows: TGCGCCAGCAGCTTATCAGGGTACTCTGGAAACACCATATATTTT. Protein: CASSLSGYSGNTIYF.

The chain links TRBV6-5 to TRBJ2-2; D call uncertain. This CDR3 has 14 amino acids. Deletions cut 7 bases from V and 1 base from J, with 10 bases between. CDR1 and CDR2 from the germline V gene are MNHEY and SVGAGI. The CDR3 loop is CASTSPVNTGELFF. The CDR3 DNA is TGTGCCAGCACTAGTCCGGTGAACACCGGGGAGCTGTTTTTT.

Only a few counts were recorded for this clonotype. The rearrangement joins TRBV5-6 to TRBJ2-7; 12 nucleotides align to TRBD2. Germline V gene data show CDR1 as SGHDT and CDR2 as YYEEEE. This CDR3 spans 15 amino acids. J lost 3 bases, V lost 4 bases, and 5 bases had no gene match. The CDR3 sequence: CASSRGLAGSYEQYF. The CDR3, as DNA: TGTGCCAGCAGCCGAGGACTAGCGGGGAGCTACGAGCAGTACTTC.

This clonotype was found many times. The V and J genes are TRBV7-2 and TRBJ2-1, with unresolved D. The CDR3 runs to 12 residues. Germline loops: CDR1 SGHTA, CDR2 FQGNSA. V was cut by 0 bases and J by 9 bases, with 6 bases left in between. The CDR3: CASSLAVGEQFF. The DNA of the CDR3 is TGTGCCAGCAGCTTAGCCGTCGGTGAGCAGTTCTTC.

This clonotype was observed at least ten times. V is TRBV29-1 and J is TRBJ2-1, with D possibly matching TRBD2 (7 bases). The CDR3 sequence is 16 residues long. The V gene lost 2 bases and the J gene lost 2 bases, with 16 bases spanning the gap. The germline V gene has CDR1 SQVTM and CDR2 ANQGSEA. The CDR3 is CSVESGRGLPYNEQFF. In nucleotides, the CDR3 is TGCAGCGTTGAAAGCGGGCGGGGGCTTCCCTACAATGAGCAGTTCTTC.

In this sample, this clonotype turned up many times. The chain recombines TRBV20-1 with TRBJ2-5; 8 bases match TRBD2. With 2 bases clipped from V and 4 bases from J, the junction kept 3 bases outside the gene matches. Germline CDR1 and CDR2: DFQATT and SNEGSKA (reference sequence). The CDR3 has 13 residues. CDR3 protein: CSARPGTRETQYF. DNA of the CDR3: TGCAGTGCTAGACCCGGGACTAGAGAGACCCAGTACTTC.

The sample holds many counts of this clonotype. J is TRBJ2-1 and V is TRBV11-2; 8 positions match TRBD1. Trimming at V came to 5 bases and at J to 2 bases, leaving 2 bases not matched to a gene. The CDR3 consists of 14 residues. Germline V gene data show CDR1 as SGHAT and CDR2 as FQNNGV. CDR3 in amino acids: CASSPGQAYNEQFF. The DNA of the CDR3 is TGTGCCAGCAGCCCGGGACAGGCCTACAATGAGCAGTTCTTC.

This clonotype occurred many times. The rearrangement links TRBV19 to TRBJ2-3, with D unresolved. The CDR3 contains 13 residues. Germline CDR1 is LNHDA and CDR2 is SQIVND (reference sequence). Trimming pared 7 bases from V and 2 bases from J, leaving 10 bases between. For the CDR3, the DNA is TGTGCCAGTAAGGTCGCAGTCACAGATACGCAGTATTTT. This sequence encodes CASKVAVTDTQYF.

This clonotype was recorded at least ten times. This sequence joins TRBV19 and TRBJ2-7, with 9 bases lining up with TRBD1. The germline gives CDR1 LNHDA, CDR2 SQIVND (reference sequence). This CDR3 contains 18 residues. V lost 5 bases and J lost 0; bases outside the gene matches: 14. CDR3 loop: CASSRRTGALVASYEQYF. The CDR3 bases are TGTGCCAGTAGTCGAAGGACAGGGGCCCTCGTTGCCTCCTACGAGCAGTACTTC.

Points on this clonotype: A clone one base away is much larger, so this may be a read error. The gene calls are TRBV6-7 and TRBJ2-7; unclear D gene. TRBV6-7 is an ORF, and what it does is uncertain. The CDR3 loop spans 12 amino acids. V was cut by 0 bases and J by 7 bases, with 7 bases left in between. CDR3 coding DNA: TGTGCCAGCAGTTACTCTCGGTGTGAGCAGTACTTC. Translation gives CASSYSRCEQYF.

This clonotype has at least ten counts. The chain has TRBV5-1 and TRBJ2-2; TRBD1 matches at 12 bases. V dropped 4 bases and J dropped 7; count of bases not matched to a gene: 8. CDR1 and CDR2 from the germline V gene are SGHRS and YFSETQ. The CDR3 sequence is 16 residues long. CDR3 protein: CASSEAGTGGFGELFF. The DNA for the CDR3 is TGCGCCAGCAGCGAGGCCGGGACAGGGGGCTTCGGGGAGCTGTTTTTT.

Note on this clonotype: This clone may be a read error of a much larger clone one base away. The rearrangement uses TRBV5-8 and TRBJ2-5, with TRBD2 matching over 10 bases. Trimming at V came to 4 bases and at J to 9 bases, leaving 12 bases not matched to a gene. The CDR3 consists of 15 residues. Per the germline V gene, CDR1 is SGHTS and CDR2 is YDEGEE. The CDR3 DNA reads as TGTGCCAGCAGCCCCGAGCGGGAGGGGTCGGAGGCCCAGTACTTC. Protein sequence: CASSPEREGSEAQYF.

This clonotype has at least ten counts. The rearrangement joins TRBV10-1 to TRBJ2-7; D could derive from TRBD1 or TRBD2 (5 bases each). CDR1 is WNHNN, CDR2 SYGVQD, per germline (reference sequence). This CDR3 contains 15 residues. Trimming shortened V by 0 bases and J by 3 bases, and 12 bases separated the two germline ends. Here the CDR3 reads CASSESTGQGYEQYF. DNA of the CDR3: TGCGCCAGCAGTGAGTCTACGGGGCAAGGCTACGAGCAGTACTTC.

Many counts were recorded for this clonotype. V is TRBV20-1 and J is TRBJ2-7, with TRBD1 as a possible D gene (5 bases). V was trimmed by 6 bases and J by 4 bases, leaving 10 bases between them. The CDR3 length is 11 residues. CDR1 and CDR2 (germline): DFQATT, SNEGSKA (reference sequence). Here the CDR3 reads CSAIDRYEQYF. In nucleotides, the CDR3 is TGCAGTGCCATAGACAGATACGAGCAGTACTTC.

This clonotype was observed at least ten times. The rearrangement joins TRBV12-3 or TRBV12-4 to TRBJ1-2, with unresolved D. V shed 4 bases and J shed 4 bases, with 13 bases lying between them. CDR3 length: 14 amino acids. The CDR3, as DNA: TGTGCCAGCAGTTCTCCGGACTACTTCTATGGCTACACCTTC. This codes for CASSSPDYFYGYTF.

This clonotype appeared many times. The J gene is TRBJ2-5, the V gene TRBV2; TRBD2 matches 12 bases. V gave up 6 bases and J gave up 5 bases; unmatched junction bases: 7. CDR1 is SNHLY, CDR2 FYNNEI, per germline. CDR3 length: 15 residues. For the CDR3, the DNA is TGTGCCAGCAGAGGCTCTAGCGGGAGGGCCGAGACCCAGTACTTC. This gives the protein CASRGSSGRAETQYF.

This clonotype was seen at least ten times. The chain links TRBV20-1 to TRBJ2-1; TRBD2 is a possible D gene (6 bases). The V end lost 6 bases, the J end lost 4 bases, and 10 bases lay between the germline ends. The CDR3 totals 12 residues. Per the germline V gene, CDR1 is DFQATT and CDR2 is SNEGSKA (reference sequence). CDR3 amino acids: CSATLAYNEQFF. The DNA of the CDR3 is TGCAGTGCAACACTAGCTTACAATGAGCAGTTCTTC.

At least ten counts were recorded for this clonotype. This chain joins TRBV6-6 and TRBJ1-6; D is unresolved. V was cut by 7 bases and J by 0 bases, with 13 bases left in between. Looked up from germline, CDR1 is MNHNY and CDR2 is SVGAGI (reference sequence). The CDR3 extends over 16 amino acids. The CDR3 DNA reads as TGTGCCAGCAAGCCGCCAGAGAGCTCCTATAATTCACCCCTCCACTTT. Its translation is CASKPPESSYNSPLHF.

This clonotype was counted many times. The chain couples TRBV12-3 or TRBV12-4 to TRBJ1-2; unclear D gene. Trimming stripped 5 bases from V and 3 bases from J, with 10 bases between. The CDR3 loop spans 13 amino acids. The CDR3 loop is CASSQTADYGYTF. CDR3 DNA: TGTGCCAGCAGTCAGACCGCTGACTATGGCTACACCTTC.

This clonotype was seen many times. The rearrangement links TRBV7-8 to TRBJ1-3; D ambiguous. The CDR3 has 15 residues. The germline V gene has CDR1 SGHVS and CDR2 FQNEAQ. V lost 1 base, J lost 0 bases, and 7 bases lay in between. Here the CDR3 DNA reads TGTGCCAGCAGCTTAGGCCCCAACTCTGGAAACACCATATATTTT. Translated, it gives CASSLGPNSGNTIYF. Combining the CDR3 with reference TRBV7-8 and TRBJ1-3 gives the whole variable domain GAGVSQSPRYKVAKRGQDVALRCDPISGHVSLFWYQQALGQGPEFLTYFQNEAQLDKSGLPSDRFFAERPEGSVSTLKIQRTQQEDSAVYLCASSLGPNSGNTIYFGEGSWLTVV.

This clonotype occurred many times. The chain joins TRBV2 to TRBJ2-2, with a possible D match to TRBD2 (5 bases). The ends were cut back, 4 bases at V and 7 bases at J, with 13 bases in the middle. CDR1 is SNHLY and CDR2 is FYNNEI in the germline V gene. The CDR3 covers 14 residues. CDR3 loop: CASSGLSPIGELFF. In DNA form, the CDR3 reads TGTGCCAGCAGTGGACTATCGCCCATCGGGGAGCTGTTTTTT.

The table lists this clonotype with many counts. The V gene is TRBV15, the J gene TRBJ2-1, with D unclear. The germline CDR1 and CDR2 sequences are LNHNV and YYDKDF (reference sequence). This CDR3 comprises 13 residues. V was clipped by 2 bases and J by 8 bases, with 10 bases between them. The CDR3 spells CATSRRQVYEQFF. Written as DNA, the CDR3 is TGTGCCACCAGCAGAAGGCAGGTGTATGAGCAGTTCTTC. Full variable domain (remainder filled in from reference TRBV15 and TRBJ2-1): DAMVIQNPRYQVTQFGKPVTLSCSQTLNHNVMYWYQQKSSQAPKLLFHYYDKDFNNEADTPDNFQSRRPNTSFCFLDIRSPGLGDTAMYLCATSRRQVYEQFFGPGTRLTVL.

Remarks on this clonotype: As the CDR3 is not closed by the conserved phenylalanine or tryptophan, this likely results from a read error. The chain carries TRBV5-1 and TRBJ1-3, with D perhaps matching TRBD1 (5 bases). There are 13 residues in the CDR3. The germline gives CDR1 SGHRS, CDR2 YFSETQ. The CDR3 protein is CVSSFGAGNTIYL. The CDR3 DNA follows: TGCGTCAGCAGCTTCGGGGCAGGAAACACCATATATCTT.

This clonotype was recorded a few times. The chain links TRBV7-9 to TRBJ2-2; tentative D call: TRBD2 (6 bases). The CDR3 contains 16 residues. V was trimmed by 4 bases and J by 3 bases, leaving 15 bases between them. Germline lookup yields CDR1 SEHNR and CDR2 FQNEAQ (reference sequence). The CDR3 sequence is CASSSPRGVDTGELFF. The CDR3 DNA follows: TGTGCCAGCAGCTCCCCTCGCGGGGTAGACACCGGGGAGCTGTTTTTT. Drawing the rest from reference TRBV7-9 and TRBJ2-2, the complete variable domain is DTGVSQNPRHKITKRGQNVTFRCDPISEHNRLYWYRQTLGQGPEFLTYFQNEAQLEKSRLLSDRFSAERPKGSFSTLEIQRTEQGDSAMYLCASSSPRGVDTGELFFGEGSRLTVL.